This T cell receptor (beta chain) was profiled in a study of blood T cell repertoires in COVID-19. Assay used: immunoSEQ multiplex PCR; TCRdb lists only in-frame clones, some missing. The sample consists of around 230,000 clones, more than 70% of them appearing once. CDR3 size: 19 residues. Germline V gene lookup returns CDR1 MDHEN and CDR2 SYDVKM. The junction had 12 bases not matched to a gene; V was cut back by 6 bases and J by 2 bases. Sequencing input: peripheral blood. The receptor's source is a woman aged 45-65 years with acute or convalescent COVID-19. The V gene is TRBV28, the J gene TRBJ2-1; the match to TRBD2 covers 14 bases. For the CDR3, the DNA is TGTGCCAGCAGCCCGGGACTAGCGGGAGTTTGGGGGACCTACAATGAGCAGTTCTTC. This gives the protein CASSPGLAGVWGTYNEQFF.